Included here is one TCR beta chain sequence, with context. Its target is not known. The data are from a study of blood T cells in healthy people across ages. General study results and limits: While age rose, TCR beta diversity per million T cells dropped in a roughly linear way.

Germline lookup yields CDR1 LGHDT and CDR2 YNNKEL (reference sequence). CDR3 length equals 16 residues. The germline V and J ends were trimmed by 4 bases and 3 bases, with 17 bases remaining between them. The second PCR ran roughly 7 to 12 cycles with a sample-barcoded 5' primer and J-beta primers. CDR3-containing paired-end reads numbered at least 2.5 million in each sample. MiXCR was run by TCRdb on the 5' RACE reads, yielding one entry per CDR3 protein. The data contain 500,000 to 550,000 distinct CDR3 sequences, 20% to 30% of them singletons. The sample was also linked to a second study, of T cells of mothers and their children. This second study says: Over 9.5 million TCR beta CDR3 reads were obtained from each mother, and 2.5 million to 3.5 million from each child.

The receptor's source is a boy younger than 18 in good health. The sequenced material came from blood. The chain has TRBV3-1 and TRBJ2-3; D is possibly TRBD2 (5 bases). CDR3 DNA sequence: TGTGCCAGCAGCCGCACCGGGAACCTCGTTACAGATACGCAGTATTTT. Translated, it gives CASSRTGNLVTDTQYF.